The T cell receptor beta chain under discussion was sequenced for a study of blood T cells in healthy people across ages. About this clonotype: Its specificity is not known.

Isolation per sample recovered at least 7 million PBMCs. There were at least 5.5 micrograms of total RNA extracted from every sample. Germline V gene sequence: CDR1 DFQATT, CDR2 SNEGSKA (reference sequence). V was trimmed by 5 bases and J by 2 bases, leaving 21 bases between them. The CDR3 spans 16 residues. Study-wide findings and caveats: Long-lived donors exceeded aged donors in naive CD4+ cells and diversity.

Combining a sample-barcoded 5' primer with a J-beta primer mix, a second PCR ran for 7 to 11 cycles. Researchers report that a template-switch adaptor with 12 random nucleotides tagged each cDNA molecule. MiXCR, applied by TCRdb to the 5' RACE reads, yields one record per CDR3 protein. This table has over 500,000 distinct CDR3 sequences, around 50% appearing once. The TCR comes from a woman at least 80 years old in good health. This chain connects TRBV20-1 to TRBJ2-5; D may match TRBD1 or TRBD2 (6 bases each). The specimen was blood. DNA for the CDR3: TGCAGTGCTCAAAGGAGGGGGGCTCGACGTCAAGAGACCCAGTACTTC. Translating it yields CSAQRRGARRQETQYF.